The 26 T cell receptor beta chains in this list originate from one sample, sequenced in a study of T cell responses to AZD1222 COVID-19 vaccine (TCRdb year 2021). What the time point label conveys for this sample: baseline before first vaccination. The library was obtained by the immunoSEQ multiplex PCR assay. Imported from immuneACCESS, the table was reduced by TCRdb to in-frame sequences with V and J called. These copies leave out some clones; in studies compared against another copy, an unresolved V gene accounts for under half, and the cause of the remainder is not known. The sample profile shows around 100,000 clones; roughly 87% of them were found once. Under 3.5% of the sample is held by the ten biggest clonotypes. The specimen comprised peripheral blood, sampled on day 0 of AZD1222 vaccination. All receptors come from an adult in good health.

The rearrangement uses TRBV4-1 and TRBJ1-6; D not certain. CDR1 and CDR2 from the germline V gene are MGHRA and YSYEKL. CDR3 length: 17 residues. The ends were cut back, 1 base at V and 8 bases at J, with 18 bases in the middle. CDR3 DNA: TGCGCCAGCAGCCAAGTAGATCTCGGGTTCTCGCATTCACCCCTCCACTTT. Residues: CASSQVDLGFSHSPLHF.

The CDR3 bases are TGTGCCAGCAGTTACCGGGAGGGTAACTATGGCTACACCTTC. Translated, it gives CASSYREGNYGYTF. This chain links TRBV6-5 with TRBJ1-2, with D hard to call. The germline gives CDR1 MNHEY, CDR2 SVGAGI. Trimming removed 2 bases from V and 1 base from J, with 8 bases in between. There are 14 residues in the CDR3.

CDR3 protein: CATSTGGGYGYTF. The CDR3, as DNA: TGTGCCACCAGCACAGGGGGCGGCTATGGCTACACCTTC. The genes are TRBV24-1 and TRBJ1-2; 9 bases match TRBD1. V lost 7 bases, J lost 4 bases, and 3 bases stayed unmatched. The V gene's germline CDR1 is KGHDR and CDR2 SFDVKD. This CDR3 has 13 residues.

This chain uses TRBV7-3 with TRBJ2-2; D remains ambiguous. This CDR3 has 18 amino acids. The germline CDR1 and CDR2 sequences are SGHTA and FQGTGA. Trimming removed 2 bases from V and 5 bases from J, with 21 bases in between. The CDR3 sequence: CASSLDGRIDLETGELFF. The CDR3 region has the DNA TGTGCCAGCAGCTTAGATGGCAGGATCGATCTAGAAACCGGGGAGCTGTTTTTT.

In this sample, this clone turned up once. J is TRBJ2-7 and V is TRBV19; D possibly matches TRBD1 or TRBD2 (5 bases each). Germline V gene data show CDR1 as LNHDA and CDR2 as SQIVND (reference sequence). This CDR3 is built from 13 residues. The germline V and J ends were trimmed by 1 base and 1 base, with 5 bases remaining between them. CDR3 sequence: CASSIGGSYEQYF. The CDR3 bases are TGTGCCAGTAGTATAGGGGGGTCCTACGAGCAGTACTTC.

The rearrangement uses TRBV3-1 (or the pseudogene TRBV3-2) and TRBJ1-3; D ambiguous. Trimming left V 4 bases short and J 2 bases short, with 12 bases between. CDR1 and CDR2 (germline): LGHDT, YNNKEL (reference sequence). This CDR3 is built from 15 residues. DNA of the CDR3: TGTGCCAGCAGCCCCCGTTTGGTCGCTGGAAACACCATATATTTT. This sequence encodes CASSPRLVAGNTIYF.

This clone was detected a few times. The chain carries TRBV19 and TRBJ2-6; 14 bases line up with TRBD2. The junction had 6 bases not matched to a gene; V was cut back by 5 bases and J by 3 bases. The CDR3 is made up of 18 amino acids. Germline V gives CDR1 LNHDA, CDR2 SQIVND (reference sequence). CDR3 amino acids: CASSPTGLAGDGANVLTF. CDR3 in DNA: TGTGCCAGTAGTCCCACGGGACTAGCGGGAGATGGGGCCAACGTCCTGACTTTC.

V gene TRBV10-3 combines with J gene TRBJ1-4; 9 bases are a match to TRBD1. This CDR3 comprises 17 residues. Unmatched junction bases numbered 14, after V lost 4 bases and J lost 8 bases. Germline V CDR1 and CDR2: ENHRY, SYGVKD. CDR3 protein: CAISGPSRGQGLEKLFF. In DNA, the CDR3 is TGTGCCATCAGTGGCCCTTCGAGAGGACAGGGGTTGGAAAAACTGTTTTTT.

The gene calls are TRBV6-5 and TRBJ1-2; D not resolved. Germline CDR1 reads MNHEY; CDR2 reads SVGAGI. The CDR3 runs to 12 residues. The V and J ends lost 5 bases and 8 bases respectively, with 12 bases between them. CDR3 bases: TGTGCCAGCAGTCTAACGGATGGGGGCTACACCTTC. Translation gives CASSLTDGGYTF.

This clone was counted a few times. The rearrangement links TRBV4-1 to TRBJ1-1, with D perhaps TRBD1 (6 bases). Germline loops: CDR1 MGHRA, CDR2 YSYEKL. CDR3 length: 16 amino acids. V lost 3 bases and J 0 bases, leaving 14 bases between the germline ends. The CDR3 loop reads CASSQAPGGLNTEAFF. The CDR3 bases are TGCGCCAGCAGCCAGGCCCCCGGGGGGCTGAACACTGAAGCTTTCTTT.

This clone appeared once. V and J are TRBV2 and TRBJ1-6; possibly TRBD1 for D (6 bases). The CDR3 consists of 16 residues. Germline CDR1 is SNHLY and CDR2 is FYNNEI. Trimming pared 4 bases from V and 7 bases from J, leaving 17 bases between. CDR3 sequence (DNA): TGTGCCAGCAGTGGATTCAGGGGAGGGGGGAATTCACCCCTCCACTTT. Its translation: CASSGFRGGGNSPLHF.

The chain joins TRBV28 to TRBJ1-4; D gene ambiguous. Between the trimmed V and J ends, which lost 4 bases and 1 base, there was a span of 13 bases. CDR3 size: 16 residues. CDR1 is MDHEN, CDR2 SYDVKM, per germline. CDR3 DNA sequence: TGTGCCAGCAGTTCCCCCCGGTCAGTAACTAATGAAAAACTGTTTTTT. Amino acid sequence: CASSSPRSVTNEKLFF. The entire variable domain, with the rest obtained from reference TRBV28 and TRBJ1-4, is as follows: DVKVTQSSRYLVKRTGEKVFLECVQDMDHENMFWYRQDPGLGLRLIYFSYDVKMKEKGDIPEGYSVSREKKERFSLILESASTNQTSMYLCASSSPRSVTNEKLFFGSGTQLSVL.

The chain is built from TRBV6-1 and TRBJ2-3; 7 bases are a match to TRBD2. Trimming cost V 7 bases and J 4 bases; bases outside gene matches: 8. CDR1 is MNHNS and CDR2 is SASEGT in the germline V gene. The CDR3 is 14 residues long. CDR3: CASKSGTWADTQYF. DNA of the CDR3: TGTGCCAGCAAAAGCGGGACGTGGGCAGATACGCAGTATTTT.

CDR3 in DNA: TGTGCCAGCAGCTCCTGGGTCTCACCCCTCCACTTT. It translates to CASSSWVSPLHF. The chain uses TRBV11-2 and TRBJ1-6, with D uncertain. This CDR3 contains 12 residues. Per the germline V gene, CDR1 is SGHAT and CDR2 is FQNNGV. The V end was cut by 4 bases, the J end by 10 bases, with 8 bases between.

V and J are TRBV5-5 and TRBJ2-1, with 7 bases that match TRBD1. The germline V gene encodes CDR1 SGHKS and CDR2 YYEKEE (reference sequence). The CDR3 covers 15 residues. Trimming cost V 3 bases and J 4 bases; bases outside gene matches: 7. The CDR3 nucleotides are TGTGCCAGCAGCTCACAGGGGCCCACTTACAATGAGCAGTTCTTC. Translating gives CASSSQGPTYNEQFF.

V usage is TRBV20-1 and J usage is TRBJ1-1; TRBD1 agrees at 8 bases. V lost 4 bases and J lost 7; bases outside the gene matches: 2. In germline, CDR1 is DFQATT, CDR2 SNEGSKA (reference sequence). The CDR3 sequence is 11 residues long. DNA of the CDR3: TGCAGTGCTACCGGGACAGGTGAAGCTTTCTTT. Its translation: CSATGTGEAFF.

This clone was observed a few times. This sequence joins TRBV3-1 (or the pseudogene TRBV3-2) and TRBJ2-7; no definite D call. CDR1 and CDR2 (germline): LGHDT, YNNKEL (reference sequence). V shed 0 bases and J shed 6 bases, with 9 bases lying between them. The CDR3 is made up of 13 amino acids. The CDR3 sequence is CASSQDNAGEQYF. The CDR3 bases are TGTGCCAGCAGCCAAGATAACGCCGGCGAGCAGTACTTC.

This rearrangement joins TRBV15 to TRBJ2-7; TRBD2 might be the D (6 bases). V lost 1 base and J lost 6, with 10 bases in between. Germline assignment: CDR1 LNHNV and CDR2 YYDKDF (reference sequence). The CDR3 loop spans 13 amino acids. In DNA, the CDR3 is TGTGCCACCAGCAGAGCGCGGGGTTTCGAGCAGTACGTC. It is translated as CATSRARGFEQYV.

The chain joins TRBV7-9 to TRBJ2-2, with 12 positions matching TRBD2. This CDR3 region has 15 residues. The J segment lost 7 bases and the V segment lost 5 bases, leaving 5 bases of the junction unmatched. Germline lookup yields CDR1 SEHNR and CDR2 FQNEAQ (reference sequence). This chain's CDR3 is CASSPRTSGNGELFF. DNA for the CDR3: TGTGCCAGCAGCCCCCGGACTAGCGGGAACGGGGAGCTGTTTTTT.

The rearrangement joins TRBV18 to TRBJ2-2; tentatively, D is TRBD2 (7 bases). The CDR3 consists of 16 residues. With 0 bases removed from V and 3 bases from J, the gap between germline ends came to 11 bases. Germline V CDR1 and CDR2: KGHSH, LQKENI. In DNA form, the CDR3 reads TGTGCCAGCTCACCACCTGCGGGGGCGTACACCGGGGAGCTGTTTTTT. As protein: CASSPPAGAYTGELFF.

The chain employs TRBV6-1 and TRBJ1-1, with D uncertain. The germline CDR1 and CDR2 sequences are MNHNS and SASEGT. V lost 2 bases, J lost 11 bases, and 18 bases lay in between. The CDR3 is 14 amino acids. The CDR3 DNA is TGTGCCAGCAGTGAAAGCAACATGCTGAACGGGGCTTTCTTT. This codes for CASSESNMLNGAFF.

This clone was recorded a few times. The CDR3, as DNA: TGTGCCAGTAGTATCAGGGGTGCTGAAGCTTTCTTT. Encoded protein: CASSIRGAEAFF. This chain uses TRBV19 with TRBJ1-1, with TRBD1 as a possible D gene (6 bases). Germline assignment: CDR1 LNHDA and CDR2 SQIVND (reference sequence). V was shortened by 3 bases and J by 6 bases, with 8 bases between the two germline ends. This CDR3 spans 12 amino acids.

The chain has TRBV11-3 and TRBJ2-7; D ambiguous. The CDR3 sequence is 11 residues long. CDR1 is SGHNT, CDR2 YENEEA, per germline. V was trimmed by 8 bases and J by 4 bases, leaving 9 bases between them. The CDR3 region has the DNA TGTGCCAGCGGTCACGGGTACGAGCAGTACGTC. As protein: CASGHGYEQYV.

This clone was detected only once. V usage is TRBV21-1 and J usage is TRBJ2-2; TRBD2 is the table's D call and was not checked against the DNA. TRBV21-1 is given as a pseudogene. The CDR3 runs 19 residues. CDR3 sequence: CASSDTGLAGGPNTGELFF. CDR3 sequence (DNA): TGTGCCAGCAGCGACACGGGACTAGCGGGGGGGCCGAACACCGGGGAGCTGTTTTTT.

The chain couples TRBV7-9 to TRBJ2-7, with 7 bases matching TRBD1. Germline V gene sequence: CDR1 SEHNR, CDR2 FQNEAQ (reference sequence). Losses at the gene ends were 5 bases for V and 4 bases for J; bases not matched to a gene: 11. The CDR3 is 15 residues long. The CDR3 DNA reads TGTGCCAGCAGCCAAGGACAGGTACGAGGATACGAGCAGTACTTC. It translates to CASSQGQVRGYEQYF.

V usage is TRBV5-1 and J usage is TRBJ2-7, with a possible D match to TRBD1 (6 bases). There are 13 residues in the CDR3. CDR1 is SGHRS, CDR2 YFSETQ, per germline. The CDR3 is CASSYRARHEQYV. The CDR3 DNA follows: TGTGCCAGCAGCTACAGGGCACGGCACGAGCAGTACGTC.